This TCR beta chain was sequenced in a study of T cells after yellow fever vaccination. About the research overall: Fractions of low cell number were prepared using SMART-Seq v4 Ultra Low Input.

Overall study findings and caveats: A limited proportion of clonotypes was detected within both the CD4 and CD8 compartments. Post-booster reappearance was seen for most primary-vaccination clones (about 96% CD4, roughly 88% CD8).

The sample holds many counts of this clonotype. Antigen specificity is unknown. In germline, CDR1 is SGHTA, CDR2 FQGTGA. The CDR3 extends over 16 amino acids. The junction had 8 bases not matched to a gene; V was cut back by 5 bases and J by 2 bases. Universal primer sites and UMIs were introduced during 5'RACE template-switching synthesis of TCR cDNA. In TCRdb, the 5' RACE reads were re-called with MiXCR into one record per CDR3 protein. Here the sample spans about 330,000 distinct CDR3 sequences, roughly 3.9% being singletons. The gene calls are TRBV7-3 and TRBJ2-3; the match to TRBD2 covers 9 bases. The sequencing here drew on PBMCs, taken 5 days after the yellow fever booster vaccination. This TCR was sampled from a young man who received the YFV17D yellow fever vaccine. This chain's CDR3 is CASSKSSGAFTDTQYF. CDR3 bases: TGTGCCAGCAGCAAATCTAGCGGGGCCTTCACAGATACGCAGTATTTT.